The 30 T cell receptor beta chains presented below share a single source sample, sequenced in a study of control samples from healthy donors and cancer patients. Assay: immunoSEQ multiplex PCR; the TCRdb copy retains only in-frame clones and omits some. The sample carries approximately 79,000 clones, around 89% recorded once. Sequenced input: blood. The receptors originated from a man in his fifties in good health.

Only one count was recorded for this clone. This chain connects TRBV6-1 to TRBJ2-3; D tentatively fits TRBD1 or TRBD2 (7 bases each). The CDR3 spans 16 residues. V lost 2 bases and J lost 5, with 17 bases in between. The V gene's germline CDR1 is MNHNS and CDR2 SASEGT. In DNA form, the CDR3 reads TGTGCCAGCAGTGAAACTTGGGCAGGGGGGGGAGATACGCAGTATTTT. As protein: CASSETWAGGGDTQYF.

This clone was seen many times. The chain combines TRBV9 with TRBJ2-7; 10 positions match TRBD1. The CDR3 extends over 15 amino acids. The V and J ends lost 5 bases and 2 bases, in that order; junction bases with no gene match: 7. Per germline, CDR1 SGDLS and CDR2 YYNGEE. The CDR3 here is CASRYTGTGAYEQYF. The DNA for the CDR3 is TGTGCCAGCAGGTACACCGGGACAGGGGCCTACGAGCAGTACTTC. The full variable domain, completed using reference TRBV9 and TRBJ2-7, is DSGVTQTPKHLITATGQRVTLRCSPRSGDLSVYWYQQSLDQGLQFLIQYYNGEERAKGNILERFSAQQFPDLHSELNLSSLELGDSALYFCASRYTGTGAYEQYFGPGTRLTVT.

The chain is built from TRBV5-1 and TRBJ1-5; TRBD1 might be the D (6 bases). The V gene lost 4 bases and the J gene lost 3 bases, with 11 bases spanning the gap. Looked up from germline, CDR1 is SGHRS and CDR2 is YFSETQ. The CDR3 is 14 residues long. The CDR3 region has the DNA TGCGCCAGCAGCCTCGGGACACCCAATCAGCCCCAGCATTTT. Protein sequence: CASSLGTPNQPQHF.

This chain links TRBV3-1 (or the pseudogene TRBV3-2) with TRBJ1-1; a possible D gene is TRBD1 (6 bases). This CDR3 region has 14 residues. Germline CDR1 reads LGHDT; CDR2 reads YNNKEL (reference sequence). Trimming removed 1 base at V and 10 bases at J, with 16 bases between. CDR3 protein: CASSQGEVGQGAFF. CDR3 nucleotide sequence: TGTGCCAGCAGCCAAGGAGAGGTGGGACAAGGAGCTTTCTTT.

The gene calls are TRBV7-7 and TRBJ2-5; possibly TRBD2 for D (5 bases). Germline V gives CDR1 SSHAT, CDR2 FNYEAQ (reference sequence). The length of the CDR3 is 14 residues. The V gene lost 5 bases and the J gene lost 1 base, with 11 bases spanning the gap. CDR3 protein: CASSPLGVQETQYF. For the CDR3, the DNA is TGTGCCAGCAGCCCACTGGGAGTCCAAGAGACCCAGTACTTC. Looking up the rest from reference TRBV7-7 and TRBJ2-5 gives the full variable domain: GAGVSQSPRYKVTKRGQDVTLRCDPISSHATLYWYQQALGQGPEFLTYFNYEAQPDKSGLPSDRFSAERPEGSISTLTIQRTEQRDSAMYRCASSPLGVQETQYFGPGTRLLVL.

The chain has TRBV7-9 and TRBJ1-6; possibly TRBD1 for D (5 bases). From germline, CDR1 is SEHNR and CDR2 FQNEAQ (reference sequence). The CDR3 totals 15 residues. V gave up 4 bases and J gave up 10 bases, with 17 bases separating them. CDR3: CASSWGGDRYSPLHF. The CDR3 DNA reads TGTGCCAGCAGCTGGGGGGGGGATCGGTACTCACCCCTCCACTTT. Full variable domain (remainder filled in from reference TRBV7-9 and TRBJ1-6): DTGVSQNPRHKITKRGQNVTFRCDPISEHNRLYWYRQTLGQGPEFLTYFQNEAQLEKSRLLSDRFSAERPKGSFSTLEIQRTEQGDSAMYLCASSWGGDRYSPLHFGNGTRLTVT.

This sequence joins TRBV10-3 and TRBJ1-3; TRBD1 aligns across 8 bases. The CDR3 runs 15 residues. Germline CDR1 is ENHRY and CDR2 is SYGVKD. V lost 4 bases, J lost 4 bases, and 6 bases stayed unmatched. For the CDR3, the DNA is TGTGCCATCAGTGCACGGACAGGGCCCGGAAACACCATATATTTT. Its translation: CAISARTGPGNTIYF.

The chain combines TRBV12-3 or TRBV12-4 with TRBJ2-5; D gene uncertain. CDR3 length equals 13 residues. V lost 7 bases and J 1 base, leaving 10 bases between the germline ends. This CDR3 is CASTPGIQETQYF. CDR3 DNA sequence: TGTGCCAGCACGCCGGGTATCCAAGAGACCCAGTACTTC.

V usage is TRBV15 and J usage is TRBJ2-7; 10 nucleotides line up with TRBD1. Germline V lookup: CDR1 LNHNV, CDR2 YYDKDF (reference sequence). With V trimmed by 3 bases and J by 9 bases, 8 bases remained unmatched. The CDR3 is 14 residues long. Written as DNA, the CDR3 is TGTGCCACCAGCAGTGGGACAGGGGATAGGTGGCAGTACTTC. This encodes CATSSGTGDRWQYF.

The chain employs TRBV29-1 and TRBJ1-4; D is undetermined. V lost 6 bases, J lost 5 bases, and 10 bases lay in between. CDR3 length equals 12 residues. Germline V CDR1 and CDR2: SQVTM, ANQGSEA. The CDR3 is CSVGRGNEKLFF. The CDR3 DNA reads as TGCAGCGTCGGACGGGGAAATGAAAAACTGTTTTTT.

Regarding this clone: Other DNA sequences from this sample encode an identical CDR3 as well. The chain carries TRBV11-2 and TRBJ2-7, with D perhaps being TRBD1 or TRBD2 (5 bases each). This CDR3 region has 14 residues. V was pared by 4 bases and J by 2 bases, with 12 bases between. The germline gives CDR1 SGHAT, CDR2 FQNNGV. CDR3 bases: TGTGCCAGCAGCTCCACCCGGGGCCCCTACGAGCAGTACTTC. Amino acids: CASSSTRGPYEQYF.

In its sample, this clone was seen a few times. Here the CDR3 DNA reads TGTGCCAGCCGCGGGACAGAGACTTACAATGAGCAGTTCTTC. This translates into CASRGTETYNEQFF. This chain joins TRBV14 and TRBJ2-1, with D tentatively TRBD1 (7 bases). The length of the CDR3 is 14 residues. Germline lookup yields CDR1 SGHDN and CDR2 FVKESK. Trimming left V 8 bases short and J 4 bases short, with 15 bases between. The complete variable domain, with remaining parts taken from reference TRBV14 and TRBJ2-1, reads EAGVTQFPSHSVIEKGQTVTLRCDPISGHDNLYWYRRVMGKEIKFLLHFVKESKQDESGMPNNRFLAERTGGTYSTLKVQPAELEDSGVYFCASRGTETYNEQFFGPGTRLTVL.

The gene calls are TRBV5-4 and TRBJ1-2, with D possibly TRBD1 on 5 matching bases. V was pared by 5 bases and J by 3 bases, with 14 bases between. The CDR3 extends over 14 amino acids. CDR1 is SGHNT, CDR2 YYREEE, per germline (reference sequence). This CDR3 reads CASRRGLGDYGYTF. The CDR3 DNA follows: TGTGCCAGCAGGAGGGGTTTGGGGGACTATGGCTACACCTTC.

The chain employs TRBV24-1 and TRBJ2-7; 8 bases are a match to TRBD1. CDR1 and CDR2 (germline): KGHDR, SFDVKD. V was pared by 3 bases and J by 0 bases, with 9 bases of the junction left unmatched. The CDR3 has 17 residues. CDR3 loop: CATSDGDRDRLSYEQYF. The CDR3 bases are TGTGCCACCAGTGATGGGGACCGGGACAGGCTCTCCTACGAGCAGTACTTC.

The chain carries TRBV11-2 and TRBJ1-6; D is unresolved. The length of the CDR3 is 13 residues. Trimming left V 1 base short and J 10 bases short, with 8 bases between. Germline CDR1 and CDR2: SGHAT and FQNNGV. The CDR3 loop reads CASSLGQGSPLHF. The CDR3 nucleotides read TGTGCCAGCAGCTTAGGACAAGGATCACCCCTCCACTTT.

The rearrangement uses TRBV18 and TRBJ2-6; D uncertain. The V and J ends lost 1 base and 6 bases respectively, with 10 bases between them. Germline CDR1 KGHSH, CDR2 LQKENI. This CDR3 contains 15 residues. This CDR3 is CASSPQGNEANVLTF. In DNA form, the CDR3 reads TGTGCCAGCTCACCACAGGGTAACGAGGCCAACGTCCTGACTTTC.

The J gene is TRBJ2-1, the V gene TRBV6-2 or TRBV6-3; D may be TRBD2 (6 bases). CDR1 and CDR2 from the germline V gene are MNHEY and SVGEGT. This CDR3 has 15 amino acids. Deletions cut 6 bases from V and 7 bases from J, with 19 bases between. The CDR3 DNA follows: TGTGCCAGCAGCATTGGGGGGACTCCTTGGAATGAGCAGTTCTTC. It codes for CASSIGGTPWNEQFF.

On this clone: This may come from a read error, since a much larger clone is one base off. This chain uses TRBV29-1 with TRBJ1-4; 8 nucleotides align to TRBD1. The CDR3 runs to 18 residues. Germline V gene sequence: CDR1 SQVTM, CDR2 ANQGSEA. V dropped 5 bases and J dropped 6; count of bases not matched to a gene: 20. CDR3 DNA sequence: TGCAGCGTTCGCGGGGCAGGGGGCGCGGGTAAGGGGCATGAAAAACTGTTTTTT. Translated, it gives CSVRGAGGAGKGHEKLFF.

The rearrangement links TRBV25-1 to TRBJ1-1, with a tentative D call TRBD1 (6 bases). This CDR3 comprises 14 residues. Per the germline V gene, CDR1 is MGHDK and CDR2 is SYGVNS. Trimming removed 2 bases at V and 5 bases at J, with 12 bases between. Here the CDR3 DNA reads TGTGCCAGCAGTGAACCAGGGGCGCTTACTGAAGCTTTCTTT. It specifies CASSEPGALTEAFF.

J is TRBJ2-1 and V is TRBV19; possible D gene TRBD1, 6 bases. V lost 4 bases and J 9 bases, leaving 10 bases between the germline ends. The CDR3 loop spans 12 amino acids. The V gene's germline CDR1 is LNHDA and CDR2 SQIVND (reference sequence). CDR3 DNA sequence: TGTGCCAGTAGTAGGGGGCTGGTTGAGCAGTTCTTC. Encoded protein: CASSRGLVEQFF.

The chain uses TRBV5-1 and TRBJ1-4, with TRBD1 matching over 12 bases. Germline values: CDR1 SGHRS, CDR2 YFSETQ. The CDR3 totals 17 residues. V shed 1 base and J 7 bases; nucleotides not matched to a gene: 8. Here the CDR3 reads CASSLSGTGGYIEKLFF. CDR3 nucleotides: TGCGCCAGCAGCTTGTCCGGGACAGGGGGCTACATTGAAAAACTGTTTTTT.

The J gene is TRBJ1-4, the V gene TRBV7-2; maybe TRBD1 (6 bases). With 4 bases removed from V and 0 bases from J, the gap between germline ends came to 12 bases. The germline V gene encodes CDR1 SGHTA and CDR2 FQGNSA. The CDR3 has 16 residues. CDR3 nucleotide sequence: TGTGCCAGCAGCTCCGGACAGAGAGCAACTAATGAAAAACTGTTTTTT. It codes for CASSSGQRATNEKLFF. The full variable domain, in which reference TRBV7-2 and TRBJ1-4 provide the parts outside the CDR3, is GAGVSQSPSNKVTEKGKDVELRCDPISGHTALYWYRQSLGQGLEFLIYFQGNSAPDKSGLPSDRFSAERTGGSVSTLTIQRTQQEDSAVYLCASSSGQRATNEKLFFGSGTQLSVL.

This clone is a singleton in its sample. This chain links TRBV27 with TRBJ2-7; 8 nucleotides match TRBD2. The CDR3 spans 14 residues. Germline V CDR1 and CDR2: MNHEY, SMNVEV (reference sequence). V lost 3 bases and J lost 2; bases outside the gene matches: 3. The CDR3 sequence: CASSFGGATYEQYF. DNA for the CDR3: TGTGCCAGCAGTTTCGGGGGGGCAACCTACGAGCAGTACTTC.

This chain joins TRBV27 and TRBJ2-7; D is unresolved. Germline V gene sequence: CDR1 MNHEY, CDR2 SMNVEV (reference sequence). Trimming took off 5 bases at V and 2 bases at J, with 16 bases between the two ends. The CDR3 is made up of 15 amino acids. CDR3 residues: CASSVAGAEAYEQYF. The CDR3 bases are TGTGCCAGCAGTGTAGCCGGCGCTGAGGCCTACGAGCAGTACTTC.

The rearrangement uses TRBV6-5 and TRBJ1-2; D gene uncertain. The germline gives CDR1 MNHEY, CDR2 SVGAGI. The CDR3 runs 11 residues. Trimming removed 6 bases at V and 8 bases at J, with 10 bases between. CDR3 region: CASRSIGGYTF. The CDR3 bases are TGTGCCAGCAGGTCTATTGGGGGCTACACCTTC.

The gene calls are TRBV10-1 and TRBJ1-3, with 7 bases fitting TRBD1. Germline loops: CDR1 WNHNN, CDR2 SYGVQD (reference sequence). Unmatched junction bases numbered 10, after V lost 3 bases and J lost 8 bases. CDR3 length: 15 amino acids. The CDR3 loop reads CASSEGGPRGHTIYF. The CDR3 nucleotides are TGCGCCAGCAGTGAAGGGGGCCCCCGAGGCCACACCATATATTTT.

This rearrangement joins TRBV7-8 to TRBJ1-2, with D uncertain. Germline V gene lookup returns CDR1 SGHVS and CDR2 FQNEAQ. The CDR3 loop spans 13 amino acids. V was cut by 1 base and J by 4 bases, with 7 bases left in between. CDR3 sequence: CASSLESVYGYTF. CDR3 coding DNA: TGTGCCAGCAGCTTAGAATCAGTCTATGGCTACACCTTC.

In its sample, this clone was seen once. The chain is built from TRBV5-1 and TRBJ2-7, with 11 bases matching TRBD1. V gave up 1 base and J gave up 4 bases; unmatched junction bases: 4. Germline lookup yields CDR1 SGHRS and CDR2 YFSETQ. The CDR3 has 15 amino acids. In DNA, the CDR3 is TGCGCCAGCAGCTTGCGGACAGGGGGCTCGTACGAGCAGTACTTC. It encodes CASSLRTGGSYEQYF.

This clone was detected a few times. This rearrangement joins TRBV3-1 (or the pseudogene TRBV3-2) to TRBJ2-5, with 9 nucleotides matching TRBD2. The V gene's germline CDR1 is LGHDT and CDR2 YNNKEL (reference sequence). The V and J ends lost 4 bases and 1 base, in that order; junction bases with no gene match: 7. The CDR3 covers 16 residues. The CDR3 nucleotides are TGTGCCAGCAGCCCTCTAGCGGGGAACCCCCAAGAGACCCAGTACTTC. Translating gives CASSPLAGNPQETQYF.

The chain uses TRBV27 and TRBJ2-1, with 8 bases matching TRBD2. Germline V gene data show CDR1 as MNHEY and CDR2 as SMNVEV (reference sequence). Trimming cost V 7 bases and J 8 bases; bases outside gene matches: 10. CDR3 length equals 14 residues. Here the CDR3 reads CASMAGGGYYEQFF. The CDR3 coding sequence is TGTGCCAGCATGGCCGGGGGGGGTTACTATGAGCAGTTCTTC.